Included here is one TCR beta chain sequence, with context. The V gene end was trimmed by 4 bases and the J gene end by 7 bases; junction bases not matched to a gene: 9. This CDR3 has 15 amino acids. Germline CDR1 reads SGHNT; CDR2 reads YYREEE (reference sequence). The source of the sample is a study of T cells in Graves' hyperthyroidism and ophthalmopathy. Amplified TCR beta CDR3 regions derived from RNA transcripts. RT-PCR in the first round (using the HTBI primer set) targeted the TCR CDR3. TCRdb called the multiplex PCR reads again in MiXCR, with one record for every CDR3 protein. The table records about 400,000 distinct CDR3 sequences, 14% to 15% of them present only once.

The specimen was blood. V is TRBV5-4 and J is TRBJ1-4; 8 bases are a match to TRBD1. This TCR came from a woman aged 25 to 39 with Graves' hyperthyroidism. CDR3 coding DNA: TGTGCCAGCAGCGCAGGGGGCTTAAGGAGTGAAAAACTGTTTTTT. Its protein is CASSAGGLRSEKLFF.